The 32 T cell receptor beta chains below were found in one sample sequenced in a study of cytomegalovirus exposure and HLA in healthy donors. The PCR employed 60 Vbeta primers together with 13 Jbeta primers. Profiling relied on immunoSEQ multiplex PCR, and the TCRdb table lists in-frame clones only, not all of them. Among around 88,000 clones listed, approximately 81% were seen once. The sequenced sample consisted of PBMCs. Receptors were obtained from a woman in her thirties or forties in good health and CMV-seropositive.

The table lists this clone with a count of one. V usage is TRBV6-6 and J usage is TRBJ2-1, with 7 bases lining up with TRBD1. The CDR3 extends over 15 amino acids. Germline lookup yields CDR1 MNHNY and CDR2 SVGAGI (reference sequence). Trimming took 6 bases from V and 5 from J; bases not matched to a gene: 10. The CDR3 loop reads CASSRWDSVNNEQFF. The CDR3 nucleotides are TGTGCCAGCAGCCGTTGGGACAGCGTTAACAATGAGCAGTTCTTC.

The chain couples TRBV15 to TRBJ1-5; 7 bases fit TRBD1. V lost 2 bases to trimming and J lost 5 bases; unmatched junction nucleotides: 6. CDR1 LNHNV and CDR2 YYDKDF come from the germline V gene (reference sequence). The CDR3 runs 15 residues. DNA of the CDR3: TGTGCCACCAGCAGACTAGACAGGGATGATCAGCCCCAGCATTTT. Amino acids: CATSRLDRDDQPQHF. Looking up the rest from reference TRBV15 and TRBJ1-5 gives the full variable domain: DAMVIQNPRYQVTQFGKPVTLSCSQTLNHNVMYWYQQKSSQAPKLLFHYYDKDFNNEADTPDNFQSRRPNTSFCFLDIRSPGLGDTAMYLCATSRLDRDDQPQHFGDGTRLSIL.

This sequence joins TRBV5-1 and TRBJ2-3, with TRBD2 matching 14 bases. The CDR3 length is 18 residues. The germline V gene encodes CDR1 SGHRS and CDR2 YFSETQ. V trimming: 3 bases; J trimming: 0 bases; junction bases outside the gene matches: 6. DNA for the CDR3: TGCGCCAGCAGCTCGGGTGGGACTAGCGGGAGTAGCACAGATACGCAGTATTTT. Its protein product is CASSSGGTSGSSTDTQYF.

In regard to this clone: Distinct nucleotide sequences in the sample also encode this CDR3. The chain links TRBV5-1 to TRBJ1-1; D uncertain. Germline values: CDR1 SGHRS, CDR2 YFSETQ. V gave up 5 bases and J gave up 3 bases, with 11 bases separating them. The CDR3 covers 13 residues. In nucleotides, the CDR3 is TGCGCCAGCAGGCCTCTCCGGGACACTGAAGCTTTCTTT. It specifies CASRPLRDTEAFF. Full variable domain (remainder filled in from reference TRBV5-1 and TRBJ1-1): KAGVTQTPRYLIKTRGQQVTLSCSPISGHRSVSWYQQTPGQGLQFLFEYFSETQRNKGNFPGRFSGRQFSNSRSEMNVSTLELGDSALYLCASRPLRDTEAFFGQGTRLTVV.

The chain links TRBV18 to TRBJ1-4; D gene uncertain. The V gene lost 2 bases and the J gene lost 8 bases, with 15 bases spanning the gap. Germline V CDR1 and CDR2: KGHSH, LQKENI. The CDR3 has 15 residues. CDR3 sequence reads: CASSPDRGRHEKLFF. The DNA of the CDR3 is TGTGCCAGCTCACCAGACCGGGGTCGACACGAAAAACTGTTTTTT. The whole variable domain, filled in from reference TRBV18 and TRBJ1-4, reads NAGVMQNPRHLVRRRGQEARLRCSPMKGHSHVYWYRQLPEEGLKFMVYLQKENIIDESGMPKERFSAEFPKEGPSILRIQQVVRGDSAAYFCASSPDRGRHEKLFFGSGTQLSVL.

J is TRBJ1-1 and V is TRBV5-1; D is ambiguous. The germline V and J ends were trimmed by 0 bases and 6 bases, with 9 bases remaining between them. CDR1 is SGHRS and CDR2 is YFSETQ in the germline V gene. The CDR3 length is 13 residues. This chain's CDR3 is CASSLVFGAEAFF. CDR3 DNA sequence: TGCGCCAGCAGCTTGGTGTTCGGGGCTGAAGCTTTCTTT. Complete variable domain (other parts from reference TRBV5-1 and TRBJ1-1): KAGVTQTPRYLIKTRGQQVTLSCSPISGHRSVSWYQQTPGQGLQFLFEYFSETQRNKGNFPGRFSGRQFSNSRSEMNVSTLELGDSALYLCASSLVFGAEAFFGQGTRLTVV.

The chain uses TRBV13 and TRBJ2-7; the D gene is possibly TRBD2 (6 bases). Germline CDR1 reads PRHDT; CDR2 reads FYEKMQ (reference sequence). CDR3 length equals 14 residues. V was cut by 5 bases and J by 6 bases, with 17 bases left in between. The chain's CDR3 is CASSLTSTLTEQYF. CDR3 sequence (DNA): TGTGCCAGCAGCCTTACTAGCACCCTGACCGAGCAGTACTTC.

This chain links TRBV28 with TRBJ2-2; TRBD2 aligns across 8 bases. The V gene end was trimmed by 6 bases and the J gene end by 4 bases; junction bases not matched to a gene: 1. The germline gives CDR1 MDHEN, CDR2 SYDVKM. The CDR3 covers 13 residues. CDR3 sequence reads: CASSGGVTGELFF. The CDR3 DNA follows: TGTGCCAGCAGCGGGGGGGTCACCGGGGAGCTGTTTTTT.

The gene calls are TRBV29-1 and TRBJ1-1; D not certain. Germline lookup yields CDR1 SQVTM and CDR2 ANQGSEA. V gave up 6 bases and J gave up 3 bases, with 14 bases separating them. The CDR3 totals 13 residues. CDR3 bases: TGCAGCGTCCTGCTGTCGAGGGACACTGAAGCTTTCTTT. This codes for CSVLLSRDTEAFF.

The rearrangement links TRBV5-4 to TRBJ2-7; 15 bases are a match to TRBD2. The germline V gene has CDR1 SGHNT and CDR2 YYREEE (reference sequence). The CDR3 is 15 residues long. Trimming took 4 bases from V and 5 from J; bases not matched to a gene: 4. The CDR3 nucleotides read TGTGCCAGCAGCCCTGGACTAGCGGGAGGGCACGAGCAGTACTTC. It specifies CASSPGLAGGHEQYF. Full variable domain (remainder filled in from reference TRBV5-4 and TRBJ2-7): ETGVTQSPTHLIKTRGQQVTLRCSSQSGHNTVSWYQQALGQGPQFIFQYYREEENGRGNFPPRFSGLQFPNYSSELNVNALELDDSALYLCASSPGLAGGHEQYFGPGTRLTVT.

The V and J genes are TRBV18 and TRBJ1-1; possible D gene TRBD1, 5 bases. The CDR3 covers 15 residues. The V and J ends lost 5 bases and 4 bases respectively, with 17 bases between them. CDR1 is KGHSH, CDR2 LQKENI, per germline. Here the CDR3 reads CASSTGPQGGTEAFF. The CDR3 DNA sequence: TGTGCCAGCTCAACCGGCCCCCAGGGAGGCACTGAAGCTTTCTTT.

This chain connects TRBV25-1 to TRBJ2-1; TRBD2 might be the D (6 bases). CDR1 MGHDK and CDR2 SYGVNS come from the germline V gene. Deletions cut 11 bases from V and 10 bases from J, with 12 bases between. The CDR3 is 10 amino acids. The chain's CDR3 is CAGLQHEQFF. In DNA, the CDR3 is TGTGCCGGACTACAGCACGAGCAGTTCTTC.

This clone was observed a handful of times. V usage is TRBV5-1 and J usage is TRBJ1-4, with 9 bases matching TRBD1. CDR3 length: 14 residues. Germline V gene sequence: CDR1 SGHRS, CDR2 YFSETQ. V gave up 3 bases and J gave up 5 bases; unmatched junction bases: 2. The CDR3 sequence: CASSSGQGNEKLFF. Written as DNA, the CDR3 is TGCGCCAGCAGCTCCGGACAGGGGAATGAAAAACTGTTTTTT.

The table lists this clone with a count of one. V gene TRBV6-5 combines with J gene TRBJ1-5; maybe TRBD1 (6 bases). Trimming shortened V by 5 bases and J by 5 bases, and 16 bases separated the two germline ends. Per germline, CDR1 MNHEY and CDR2 SVGAGI. The CDR3 has 15 residues. CDR3 region: CASSPSGAAHQPQHF. The CDR3 DNA sequence: TGTGCCAGCAGTCCCTCAGGGGCTGCCCATCAGCCCCAGCATTTT.

The chain employs TRBV21-1 and TRBJ2-1; TRBD2, the table's D call, lacks a check against the DNA. TRBV21-1 is shown as a pseudogene. The CDR3 has 15 residues. In nucleotides, the CDR3 is TGTGCCAGCGCCCAAAGGCGGGCAGACTACAATGAGCAGTTCTTC. It codes for CASAQRRADYNEQFF.

The chain is built from TRBV7-6 and TRBJ1-1; possible D gene TRBD1, 5 bases. The CDR3 totals 14 residues. Germline V gene sequence: CDR1 SGHVS, CDR2 FNYEAQ. With 4 bases removed from V and 3 bases from J, the gap between germline ends came to 12 bases. The CDR3 loop is CASSYGGRDTEAFF. DNA of the CDR3: TGTGCCAGCAGCTATGGGGGGAGGGACACTGAAGCTTTCTTT.

This clone appeared a few times. The V gene is TRBV25-1, the J gene TRBJ1-1, with a possible D match to TRBD1 (5 bases). Germline V gene lookup returns CDR1 MGHDK and CDR2 SYGVNS. This CDR3 is 15 amino acids long. Trimming cost V 2 bases and J 1 base, with 11 bases left between them. This chain's CDR3 is CASSELRQTNTEAFF. The CDR3 DNA is TGTGCCAGCAGTGAACTCCGACAGACGAACACTGAAGCTTTCTTT.

This clone came up a few times. This sequence joins TRBV6-1 and TRBJ2-7; TRBD2 matches at 7 bases. CDR1 is MNHNS and CDR2 is SASEGT in the germline V gene. Trimming removed 1 base from V and 2 bases from J; junction bases left unmatched: 5. The CDR3 consists of 15 residues. The CDR3 region is CASSEEEAGTYEQYF. In nucleotides, the CDR3 is TGTGCCAGCAGTGAAGAAGAAGCGGGGACCTACGAGCAGTACTTC.

The chain joins TRBV13 to TRBJ2-2; D is perhaps TRBD2 (6 bases). The CDR3 totals 13 residues. The germline V gene has CDR1 PRHDT and CDR2 FYEKMQ (reference sequence). The V end was cut by 5 bases, the J end by 6 bases, with 10 bases between. CDR3: CASSPREPGELFF. CDR3 nucleotide sequence: TGTGCCAGCAGCCCCCGGGAGCCCGGGGAGCTGTTTTTT. The full variable domain, with the rest looked up from reference TRBV13 and TRBJ2-2, is AAGVIQSPRHLIKEKRETATLKCYPIPRHDTVYWYQQGPGQDPQFLISFYEKMQSDKGSIPDRFSAQQFSDYHSELNMSSLELGDSALYFCASSPREPGELFFGEGSRLTVL.

The chain recombines TRBV5-1 with TRBJ2-1; 11 nucleotides line up with TRBD2. Germline-derived CDR1 and CDR2 are SGHRS and YFSETQ. V lost 2 bases to trimming and J lost 7 bases; unmatched junction nucleotides: 5. The CDR3 runs to 15 residues. The CDR3 nucleotides are TGCGCCAGCAGCTTCGTTAGCGGGAGGGGTAATGAGCAGTTCTTC. It yields the protein CASSFVSGRGNEQFF.

The chain recombines TRBV5-1 with TRBJ2-3, with D possibly being TRBD1 (6 bases). This CDR3 region has 15 residues. The germline V gene has CDR1 SGHRS and CDR2 YFSETQ. Trimming shortened V by 0 bases and J by 4 bases, and 12 bases separated the two germline ends. CDR3 sequence (DNA): TGCGCCAGCAGCTTGGCCCTCGACAGGTCAGATACGCAGTATTTT. It yields the protein CASSLALDRSDTQYF.

The chain carries TRBV7-2 and TRBJ2-1; TRBD2 matches 8 bases. After removal of 2 bases from V and 9 bases from J, the junction contained 9 bases not matched to a gene. The length of the CDR3 is 15 residues. Germline CDR1 reads SGHTA; CDR2 reads FQGNSA. The CDR3 coding sequence is TGTGCCAGCAGCTTAACCGGGACTAGTTCGGGTGAGCAGTTCTTC. Residues: CASSLTGTSSGEQFF.

The rearrangement joins TRBV2 to TRBJ2-7; tentatively, D is TRBD2 (6 bases). The germline V gene has CDR1 SNHLY and CDR2 FYNNEI. The ends were cut back, 2 bases at V and 0 bases at J, with 8 bases in the middle. This CDR3 contains 14 residues. In nucleotides, the CDR3 is TGTGCCAGCAGTGAACTGCGGGGCTCCTACGAGCAGTACTTC. Translated, it gives CASSELRGSYEQYF.

The chain has TRBV10-3 and TRBJ1-1; D remains ambiguous. V was clipped by 8 bases and J by 8 bases, with 15 bases between them. The CDR3 contains 12 residues. Looked up from germline, CDR1 is ENHRY and CDR2 is SYGVKD. CDR3 sequence: CAIAEDSTEAFF. The CDR3 DNA follows: TGTGCCATCGCCGAGGACTCAACGGAAGCTTTCTTT.

The rearrangement joins TRBV7-9 to TRBJ2-1, with D possibly TRBD2 on 6 matching bases. Germline assignment: CDR1 SEHNR and CDR2 FQNEAQ (reference sequence). The V end lost 5 bases, the J end lost 5 bases, and 16 bases lay between the germline ends. CDR3 length equals 15 residues. For the CDR3, the DNA is TGTGCCAGCAGCGTCGCGGGGATCCTCGACAATGAGCAGTTCTTC. Protein product: CASSVAGILDNEQFF. Full variable domain (remainder filled in from reference TRBV7-9 and TRBJ2-1): DTGVSQNPRHKITKRGQNVTFRCDPISEHNRLYWYRQTLGQGPEFLTYFQNEAQLEKSRLLSDRFSAERPKGSFSTLEIQRTEQGDSAMYLCASSVAGILDNEQFFGPGTRLTVL.

The rearrangement uses TRBV6-1 and TRBJ2-6, with D maybe TRBD2 (5 bases). Germline V CDR1 and CDR2: MNHNS, SASEGT. The CDR3 totals 15 residues. V lost 2 bases and J lost 4, with 9 bases in between. CDR3 in DNA: TGTGCCAGCAGTGAAACCTCGGGGGGGGCCAACGTCCTGACTTTC. This translates into CASSETSGGANVLTF.

V gene TRBV5-1 combines with J gene TRBJ2-7, with TRBD1 identical over 7 bases. This CDR3 contains 14 residues. J lost 3 bases, V lost 4 bases, and 7 bases had no gene match. CDR1 is SGHRS and CDR2 is YFSETQ in the germline V gene. CDR3 amino acids: CASSRDRGNYEQYF. The CDR3 DNA is TGCGCCAGCAGCCGGGACAGAGGGAACTACGAGCAGTACTTC. The full variable domain, rest sourced from reference TRBV5-1 and TRBJ2-7, is KAGVTQTPRYLIKTRGQQVTLSCSPISGHRSVSWYQQTPGQGLQFLFEYFSETQRNKGNFPGRFSGRQFSNSRSEMNVSTLELGDSALYLCASSRDRGNYEQYFGPGTRLTVT.

This sequence joins TRBV19 and TRBJ1-2; D possibly corresponds to TRBD1 (6 bases). CDR3 size: 18 residues. V was cut by 5 bases and J by 6 bases, with 28 bases left in between. CDR1 and CDR2 from the germline V gene are LNHDA and SQIVND (reference sequence). CDR3 sequence (DNA): TGTGCCAGTAGTCCACACGACAGGACCCCGTGGGTGACTGATGGCTACACCTTC. It encodes CASSPHDRTPWVTDGYTF.

This clone is a singleton in its sample. V and J are TRBV2 and TRBJ2-7; no reliable D call. The V end lost 8 bases, the J end lost 2 bases, and 13 bases lay between the germline ends. The CDR3 extends over 13 amino acids. The germline V gene encodes CDR1 SNHLY and CDR2 FYNNEI. The CDR3 protein is CASRPGPAYEQYF. Here the CDR3 DNA reads TGTGCCAGCCGGCCGGGTCCCGCCTACGAGCAGTACTTC.

This chain connects TRBV29-1 to TRBJ2-3, with TRBD2 identical over 11 bases. The CDR3 loop spans 14 amino acids. The germline gives CDR1 SQVTM, CDR2 ANQGSEA. The V segment lost 6 bases and the J segment 6 bases; nucleotides outside the gene matches: 8. In nucleotides, the CDR3 is TGCAGCGTGTCCTTAGCGGGAGGGTCGGATACGCAGTATTTT. It is translated as CSVSLAGGSDTQYF.

V and J are TRBV6-1 and TRBJ2-1, with TRBD2 matching over 11 bases. J gave up 14 bases and V 2 bases, and 5 bases lay outside the gene matches. Germline CDR1 and CDR2: MNHNS and SASEGT. The CDR3 contains 13 residues. CDR3 in amino acids: CASSEPSGRFKFF. In DNA form, the CDR3 reads TGTGCCAGCAGTGAACCTAGCGGGAGGTTTAAGTTCTTC.

The chain has TRBV10-3 and TRBJ1-2, with D possibly matching TRBD1 (6 bases). Germline CDR1 is ENHRY and CDR2 is SYGVKD. This CDR3 has 14 amino acids. Trimming pared 1 base from V and 1 base from J, leaving 7 bases between. The CDR3 sequence: CAISEWDNNYGYTF. The DNA for the CDR3 is TGTGCCATCAGTGAGTGGGACAATAACTATGGCTACACCTTC.